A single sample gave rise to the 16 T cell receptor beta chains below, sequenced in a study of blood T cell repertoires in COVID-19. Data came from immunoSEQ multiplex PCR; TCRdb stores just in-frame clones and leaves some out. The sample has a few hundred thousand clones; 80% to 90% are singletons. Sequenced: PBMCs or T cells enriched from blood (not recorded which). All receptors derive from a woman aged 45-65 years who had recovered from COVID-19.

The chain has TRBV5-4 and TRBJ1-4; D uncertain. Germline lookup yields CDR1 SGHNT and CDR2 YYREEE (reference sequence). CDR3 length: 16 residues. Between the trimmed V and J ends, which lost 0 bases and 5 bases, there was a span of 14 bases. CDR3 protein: CASSLGRPSVNEKLFF. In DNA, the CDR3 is TGTGCCAGCAGCTTGGGTCGTCCCAGCGTGAATGAAAAACTGTTTTTT.

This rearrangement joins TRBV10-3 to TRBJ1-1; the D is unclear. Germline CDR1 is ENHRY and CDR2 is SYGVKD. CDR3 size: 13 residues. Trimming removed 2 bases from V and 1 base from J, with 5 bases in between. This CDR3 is CAISEGRNTEAFF. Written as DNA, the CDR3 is TGTGCCATCAGTGAGGGGAGGAACACTGAAGCTTTCTTT.

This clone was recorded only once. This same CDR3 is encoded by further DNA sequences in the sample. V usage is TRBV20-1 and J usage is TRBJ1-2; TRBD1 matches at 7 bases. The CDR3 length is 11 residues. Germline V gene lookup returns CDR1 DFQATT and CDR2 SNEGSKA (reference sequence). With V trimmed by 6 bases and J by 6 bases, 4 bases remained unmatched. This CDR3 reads CSARQGNGYTF. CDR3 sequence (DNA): TGCAGTGCCCGACAGGGAAATGGCTACACCTTC.

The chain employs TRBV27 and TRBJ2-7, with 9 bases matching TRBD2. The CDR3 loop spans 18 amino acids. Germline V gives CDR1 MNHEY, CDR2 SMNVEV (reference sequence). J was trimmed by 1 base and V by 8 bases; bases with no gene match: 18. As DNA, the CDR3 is TGTGCCAGCTCTCGTCGGGCTAGCGGGATGGATTTTTCCTACGAGCAGTACTTC. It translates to CASSRRASGMDFSYEQYF.

The CDR3 sequence is CASSLARAVRGELFF. Here the CDR3 DNA reads TGCGCCAGCAGCTTGGCCAGGGCAGTCCGCGGGGAGCTGTTTTTT. V usage is TRBV5-1 and J usage is TRBJ2-2, with D possibly matching TRBD1 (5 bases). With 0 bases removed from V and 7 bases from J, the gap between germline ends came to 13 bases. The CDR3 is 15 residues long. The germline gives CDR1 SGHRS, CDR2 YFSETQ.

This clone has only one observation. In DNA, the CDR3 is TGCGCCAGCAGCCCGACAGGGAGCTCTGGAAACACCATATATTTT. Translated, it gives CASSPTGSSGNTIYF. The chain combines TRBV5-1 with TRBJ1-3; 7 bases agree with TRBD1. Per germline, CDR1 SGHRS and CDR2 YFSETQ. Trimming took 4 bases from V and 0 from J; bases not matched to a gene: 4. The CDR3 covers 15 residues. The whole variable domain, remainder taken from reference TRBV5-1 and TRBJ1-3, is KAGVTQTPRYLIKTRGQQVTLSCSPISGHRSVSWYQQTPGQGLQFLFEYFSETQRNKGNFPGRFSGRQFSNSRSEMNVSTLELGDSALYLCASSPTGSSGNTIYFGEGSWLTVV.

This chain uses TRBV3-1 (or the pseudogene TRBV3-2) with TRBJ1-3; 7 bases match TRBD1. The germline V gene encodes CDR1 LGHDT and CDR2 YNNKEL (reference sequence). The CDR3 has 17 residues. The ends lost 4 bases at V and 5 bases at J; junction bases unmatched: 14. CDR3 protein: CASSPGQARDPRNTIYF. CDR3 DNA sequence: TGTGCCAGCAGCCCCGGACAGGCTCGGGACCCTCGAAACACCATATATTTT.

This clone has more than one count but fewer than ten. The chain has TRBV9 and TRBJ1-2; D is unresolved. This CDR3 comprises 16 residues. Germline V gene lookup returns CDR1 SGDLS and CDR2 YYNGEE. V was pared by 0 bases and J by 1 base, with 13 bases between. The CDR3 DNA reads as TGTGCCAGCAGCGTAGATCAGGACTCTGGTAACTATGGCTACACCTTC. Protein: CASSVDQDSGNYGYTF.

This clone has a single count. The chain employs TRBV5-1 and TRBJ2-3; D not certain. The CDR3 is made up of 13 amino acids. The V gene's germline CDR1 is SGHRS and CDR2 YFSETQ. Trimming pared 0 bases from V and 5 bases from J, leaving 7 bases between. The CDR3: CASSLVRIDTQYF. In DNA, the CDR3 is TGCGCCAGCAGCTTGGTGAGGATAGATACGCAGTATTTT.

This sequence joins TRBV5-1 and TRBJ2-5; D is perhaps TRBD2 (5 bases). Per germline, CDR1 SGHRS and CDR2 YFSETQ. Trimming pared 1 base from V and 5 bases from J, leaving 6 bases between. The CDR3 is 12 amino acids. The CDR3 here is CASSLSGETQYF. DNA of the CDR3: TGCGCCAGCAGCTTGTCGGGGGAGACCCAGTACTTC.

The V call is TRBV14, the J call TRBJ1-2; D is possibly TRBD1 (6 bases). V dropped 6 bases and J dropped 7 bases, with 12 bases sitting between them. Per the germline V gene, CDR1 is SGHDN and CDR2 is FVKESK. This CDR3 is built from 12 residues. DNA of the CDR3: TGTGCCAGCAGTCGGGACAAGTTTGGCTACACCTTC. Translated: CASSRDKFGYTF.

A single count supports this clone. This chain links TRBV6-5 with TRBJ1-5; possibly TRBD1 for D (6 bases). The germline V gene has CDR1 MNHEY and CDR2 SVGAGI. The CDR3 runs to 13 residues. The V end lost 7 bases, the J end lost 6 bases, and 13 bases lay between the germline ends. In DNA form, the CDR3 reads TGTGCCAGCAAGGGGGGGTTCTCTCAGCCCCAGCATTTT. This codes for CASKGGFSQPQHF.

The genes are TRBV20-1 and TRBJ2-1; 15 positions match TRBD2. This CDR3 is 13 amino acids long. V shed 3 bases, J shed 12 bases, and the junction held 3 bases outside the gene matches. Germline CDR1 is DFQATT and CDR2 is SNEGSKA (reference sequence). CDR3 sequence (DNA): TGCAGTGCTAGTAGGACTAGCGGGAGGGTGCAGTTCTTC. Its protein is CSASRTSGRVQFF.

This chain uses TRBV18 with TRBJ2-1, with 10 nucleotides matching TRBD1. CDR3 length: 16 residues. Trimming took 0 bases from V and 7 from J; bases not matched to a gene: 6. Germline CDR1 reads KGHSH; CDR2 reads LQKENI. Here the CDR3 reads CASSPPGQGYRNEQFF. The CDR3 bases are TGTGCCAGCTCACCACCGGGACAGGGGTACCGGAATGAGCAGTTCTTC.

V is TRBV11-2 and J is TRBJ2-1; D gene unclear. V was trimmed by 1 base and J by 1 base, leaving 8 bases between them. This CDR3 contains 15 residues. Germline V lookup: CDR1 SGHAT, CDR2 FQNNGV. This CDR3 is CASSLVADSYNEQFF. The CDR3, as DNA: TGTGCCAGCAGCTTAGTTGCGGATTCCTACAATGAGCAGTTCTTC. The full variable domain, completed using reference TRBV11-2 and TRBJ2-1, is EAGVAQSPRYKIIEKRQSVAFWCNPISGHATLYWYQQILGQGPKLLIQFQNNGVVDDSQLPKDRFSAERLKGVDSTLKIQPAKLEDSAVYLCASSLVADSYNEQFFGPGTRLTVL.

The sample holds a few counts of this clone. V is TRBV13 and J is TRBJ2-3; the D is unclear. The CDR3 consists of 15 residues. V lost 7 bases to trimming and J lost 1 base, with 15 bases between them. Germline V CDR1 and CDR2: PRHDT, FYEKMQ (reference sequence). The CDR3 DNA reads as TGTGCCAGCAACTTTATCACAGTAGGCACAGATACGCAGTATTTT. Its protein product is CASNFITVGTDTQYF.